Included here is one T cell receptor (beta chain) sequence, with context. This CDR3 is built from 13 residues. The ends were cut back, 0 bases at V and 6 bases at J, with 7 bases in the middle. Germline CDR1 and CDR2: SGHRS and YFSETQ. This sample was included in a study of blood T cell repertoires in COVID-19. At the level of the study: Samples taken during acute and convalescent COVID-19 were collected in the United States, Italy and Spain.

Method: immunoSEQ multiplex PCR; TCRdb's copy keeps in-frame clones and lacks some. The table has about 400,000 clones, about 89% seen once. This chain uses TRBV5-1 with TRBJ2-1; no definite D call. The sample taken for sequencing was peripheral blood. This TCR was sampled from a middle-aged man with acute or convalescent COVID-19. CDR3 protein: CASSLGSSNEQFF. DNA for the CDR3: TGCGCCAGCAGCTTGGGATCTAGCAATGAGCAGTTCTTC.